Presented here are 32 T cell receptor beta chains from one specimen sequenced in a study of T cell repertoires in cytomegalovirus infection (dated by TCRdb to between 2018 and 2021). Sample treatment or condition, as interpreted from the label and publication: in vitro stimulation with specific CMV peptide epitopes to enrich CMV-specific T cells. These receptors' antigens are unknown. The reads were generated on an Illumina HiSeq 1500. Clones were called with MiXCR by TCRdb after fastp trimmed the public reads at Q25, and only in-frame beta chains were retained. Entries that share a CDR3 protein sequence are merged under the most common genes and DNA. Recorded for this sample are fewer than 900,000 distinct CDR3 sequences; 29% of them occurred a single time. Roughly 13% of the sample rests with the top ten. This specimen consisted of cultured CD8+ T cells from PBMCs, obtained from culture after CMV antigen stimulation. The receptors derive from a human donor in good health (CMV status not recorded). Some clones in this sample may be carry-over from other donors' samples.

The V and J genes are TRBV25-1 and TRBJ1-2; no firm D call. Between the trimmed V and J ends, which lost 10 bases and 2 bases, there was a span of 8 bases. The CDR3 extends over 11 amino acids. Germline-derived CDR1 and CDR2 are MGHDK and SYGVNS. The DNA for the CDR3 is TGTGCCACCTCTAACAACTATGGCTACACCTTC. Protein sequence: CATSNNYGYTF.

J is TRBJ2-7 and V is TRBV7-9; 8 nucleotides agree with TRBD1. Germline-derived CDR1 and CDR2 are SEHNR and FQNEAQ (reference sequence). This CDR3 region has 14 residues. V was pared by 4 bases and J by 7 bases, with 9 bases of the junction left unmatched. The CDR3 loop is CASSSRTGTWEQYF. The CDR3 DNA is TGTGCCAGCAGCTCTCGGACAGGGACATGGGAGCAGTACTTC.

This clonotype was seen repeatedly, ten times or more. CDR3 sequence reads: CASTPHGGTTSDGQETQYF. The CDR3 DNA reads TGTGCCAGCACTCCCCACGGGGGGACCACTTCGGACGGCCAAGAGACCCAGTACTTC. This chain connects TRBV12-3 or TRBV12-4 to TRBJ2-5; 7 bases align to TRBD2. CDR3 size: 19 residues. V was pared by 7 bases and J by 1 base, with 21 bases of the junction left unmatched.

The V call is TRBV14, the J call TRBJ1-3; no definite D call. V lost 4 bases to trimming and J lost 2 bases, with 12 bases between them. The germline gives CDR1 SGHDN, CDR2 FVKESK. This CDR3 has 15 residues. CDR3 bases: TGTGCCAGCAGCCGATTTGGCATTGCTGGAAACACCATATATTTT. Its translation: CASSRFGIAGNTIYF.

This chain connects TRBV6-1 to TRBJ2-1; D is unclear. The CDR3 consists of 17 residues. With 0 bases removed from V and 4 bases from J, the gap between germline ends came to 16 bases. CDR1 is MNHNS, CDR2 SASEGT, per germline. DNA of the CDR3: TGTGCCAGCAGTGAAGCTGGATGGCTAAGGTCGTACAATGAGCAGTTCTTC. Translation gives CASSEAGWLRSYNEQFF.

The chain recombines TRBV5-5 with TRBJ1-1; 9 nucleotides agree with TRBD1. V was pared by 4 bases and J by 1 base, with 8 bases of the junction left unmatched. Germline V lookup: CDR1 SGHKS, CDR2 YYEKEE (reference sequence). This CDR3 has 16 amino acids. As DNA, the CDR3 is TGTGCCAGCAGCCCGGGGACAGGGCTAGGGAACACTGAAGCTTTCTTT. It encodes CASSPGTGLGNTEAFF.

Of note for this clonotype: No conserved phenylalanine or tryptophan ends this CDR3, so it is likely a read error. The V gene is TRBV19, the J gene TRBJ1-5; TRBD1 agrees at 8 bases. The germline V gene encodes CDR1 LNHDA and CDR2 SQIVND (reference sequence). CDR3 length: 18 residues. After removal of 5 bases from V and 0 bases from J, the junction contained 12 bases not matched to a gene. CDR3 DNA: TGTGCCAGTAGTCCGGACAGGGAGGGAGGATATAGCAATCAGCCCCAGCATTAT. Translated, it gives CASSPDREGGYSNQPQHY.

A few counts support this clonotype. The chain combines TRBV24-1 with TRBJ1-2, with 9 bases fitting TRBD1. CDR1 is KGHDR, CDR2 SFDVKD, per germline. The CDR3 extends over 15 amino acids. After removal of 3 bases from V and 8 bases from J, the junction contained 9 bases not matched to a gene. CDR3 bases: TGTGCCACCAGTGATCCGTCACAGGGGGCGAGGGGCTACACCTTC. This sequence encodes CATSDPSQGARGYTF.

The genes are TRBV10-3 and TRBJ2-7; TRBD2 matches 10 bases. V was pared by 4 bases and J by 2 bases, with 2 bases of the junction left unmatched. The CDR3 has 14 residues. Germline V gene sequence: CDR1 ENHRY, CDR2 SYGVKD. CDR3 sequence reads: CAISGTSGTYEQYF. The CDR3, as DNA: TGTGCCATCAGTGGGACTAGCGGTACCTACGAGCAGTACTTC.

This clonotype was counted a few times. CDR3 residues: CASSPDNSNQPQHF. For the CDR3, the DNA is TGTGCCAGCAGCCCCGATAATAGCAATCAGCCCCAGCATTTT. This sequence joins TRBV6-5 and TRBJ1-5; D is ambiguous. V lost 6 bases to trimming and J lost 0 bases, with 9 bases between them. The CDR3 has 14 amino acids. The V gene's germline CDR1 is MNHEY and CDR2 SVGAGI.

V is TRBV6-5 and J is TRBJ2-2, with D uncertain. V lost 6 bases and J lost 7, with 15 bases in between. The CDR3 extends over 14 amino acids. CDR1 MNHEY and CDR2 SVGAGI come from the germline V gene. The DNA for the CDR3 is TGTGCCAGCAGGACTTTCTCCTTAGGCGGGGAGCTGTTTTTT. This sequence encodes CASRTFSLGGELFF.

The chain combines TRBV27 with TRBJ1-2; TRBD1 agrees at 7 bases. V shed 6 bases, J shed 3 bases, and the junction held 13 bases outside the gene matches. The V gene's germline CDR1 is MNHEY and CDR2 SMNVEV (reference sequence). The CDR3 has 16 amino acids. CDR3 nucleotide sequence: TGTGCCAGCAGCCAACTCGGACAGGCGGCGGACTATGGCTACACCTTC. Its translation is CASSQLGQAADYGYTF.

The chain couples TRBV4-3 to TRBJ2-7; tentatively, D is TRBD2 (7 bases). V lost 1 base and J 6 bases, leaving 16 bases between the germline ends. Germline assignment: CDR1 LGHNA and CDR2 YSLEER. The CDR3 consists of 15 residues. The CDR3 nucleotides are TGCGCCAGCAGCCAAGGGCTTACGGGGGGCAGCGAGCAGTACGTC. Translated, it gives CASSQGLTGGSEQYV.

The V and J genes are TRBV27 and TRBJ2-2, with 7 bases fitting TRBD2. The CDR3 contains 16 residues. Germline trimming cut 4 bases from V and 5 bases from J; bases unmatched to any gene: 10. Germline CDR1 MNHEY, CDR2 SMNVEV (reference sequence). CDR3 sequence: CASSYRLAPLTGELFF. CDR3 DNA sequence: TGTGCCAGCAGTTACCGACTAGCCCCTCTTACCGGGGAGCTGTTTTTT.

The chain carries TRBV3-1 and TRBJ2-5; possibly TRBD2 for D (6 bases). The CDR3 totals 12 residues. The V end lost 4 bases, the J end lost 7 bases, and 10 bases lay between the germline ends. CDR1 is LGHDT, CDR2 YNNKEL, per germline (reference sequence). The CDR3: CASSRRDTTQYF. The DNA of the CDR3 is TGTGCCAGCAGCCGGAGGGATACGACCCAGTACTTC.

This clonotype was picked up a small number of times. This chain links TRBV6-6 with TRBJ2-7, with TRBD2 matching over 9 bases. The V and J ends lost 4 bases and 5 bases, in that order; junction bases with no gene match: 6. This CDR3 contains 14 residues. Germline V lookup: CDR1 MNHNY, CDR2 SVGAGI (reference sequence). The CDR3 sequence is CASSSLAGADEQYF. DNA for the CDR3: TGTGCCAGCAGTTCTTTAGCGGGGGCCGACGAGCAGTACTTC.

This clonotype was picked up a small number of times. The CDR3 region has the DNA TGTGCCAGCAGTTACTCGGGGTTCGGAGAGACCCAGTACTTC. Its protein is CASSYSGFGETQYF. This rearrangement joins TRBV6-5 to TRBJ2-5; D gene ambiguous. The length of the CDR3 is 14 residues. Deletions cut 0 bases from V and 4 bases from J, with 9 bases between. Germline V gene sequence: CDR1 MNHEY, CDR2 SVGAGI.

The chain uses TRBV7-9 and TRBJ1-5; D unresolved. The CDR3 runs 16 residues. Per the germline V gene, CDR1 is SEHNR and CDR2 is FQNEAQ (reference sequence). Trimming removed 2 bases from V and 2 bases from J, with 13 bases in between. The CDR3 DNA reads as TGTGCCAGCAGCTTAAGCCAGCTTGGGGGCAATCAGCCCCAGCATTTT. Its translation is CASSLSQLGGNQPQHF.

This chain's CDR3 is CASSLTSGITDTQYF. For the CDR3, the DNA is TGTGCCAGCAGCTTAACTAGCGGTATCACAGATACGCAGTATTTT. The V and J genes are TRBV7-3 and TRBJ2-3, with TRBD2 as a possible D gene (6 bases). V was trimmed by 0 bases and J by 2 bases, leaving 9 bases between them. The CDR3 covers 15 residues. Germline V gene lookup returns CDR1 SGHTA and CDR2 FQGTGA.

This clonotype has just a few counts. This chain uses TRBV28 with TRBJ2-1; D gene ambiguous. CDR1 MDHEN and CDR2 SYDVKM come from the germline V gene. The germline V and J ends were trimmed by 7 bases and 0 bases, with 16 bases remaining between them. The CDR3 contains 16 residues. The CDR3: CASTPVDLGSYNEQFF. CDR3 DNA sequence: TGTGCCAGCACCCCGGTCGACCTTGGCTCCTACAATGAGCAGTTCTTC.

This clonotype was seen ten or more times. V gene TRBV7-9 combines with J gene TRBJ1-2; possible D gene TRBD1, 5 bases. The CDR3 contains 16 residues. The V gene's germline CDR1 is SEHNR and CDR2 FQNEAQ (reference sequence). V lost 4 bases and J 6 bases, leaving 21 bases between the germline ends. CDR3 coding DNA: TGTGCCAGCAGCTGGGGGGACCTTGAGTGGGTGGATGGCTACACCTTC. Its translation: CASSWGDLEWVDGYTF.

This clonotype was found a few times. The genes are TRBV6-5 and TRBJ1-1, with D perhaps matching TRBD1 (6 bases). The V gene lost 10 bases and the J gene lost 7 bases, with 16 bases spanning the gap. This CDR3 has 12 residues. CDR1 and CDR2 from the germline V gene are MNHEY and SVGAGI. The CDR3 spells CATTRGAFEAFF. CDR3 coding DNA: TGTGCCACCACCCGGGGGGCCTTTGAAGCTTTCTTT.

This clonotype has a handful of counts. This chain joins TRBV6-2 or TRBV6-3 and TRBJ1-1, with D unresolved. V was shortened by 6 bases and J by 11 bases, with 22 bases between the two germline ends. Germline V gives CDR1 MNHEY, CDR2 SVGEGT. The length of the CDR3 is 14 residues. CDR3 in DNA: TGTGCCAGCAGCCCTCCTTCATTGGCGAGGTTGGCTTTCTTT. It translates to CASSPPSLARLAFF.

The chain has TRBV4-1 and TRBJ2-1; D is possibly TRBD1 or TRBD2 (5 bases each). Germline lookup yields CDR1 MGHRA and CDR2 YSYEKL. This CDR3 spans 14 amino acids. The V end lost 1 base, the J end lost 10 bases, and 14 bases lay between the germline ends. The CDR3 is CASSQGAQGGEQFF. CDR3 DNA: TGCGCCAGCAGCCAAGGTGCCCAGGGCGGGGAGCAGTTCTTC.

This clonotype was counted ten times or more. CDR3 DNA sequence: TGTGCCAGCAGCTTGGACAGGGAAAAGTTCTCCTTTACCTACGAGCAGTACGTC. Residues: CASSLDREKFSFTYEQYV. V is TRBV5-5 and J is TRBJ2-7; maybe TRBD1 (6 bases). This CDR3 region has 18 residues. The germline gives CDR1 SGHKS, CDR2 YYEKEE (reference sequence). V was pared by 0 bases and J by 2 bases, with 21 bases between.

This clonotype was seen ten or more times. This chain uses TRBV7-8 with TRBJ2-1; 8 bases agree with TRBD2. The germline CDR1 and CDR2 sequences are SGHVS and FQNEAQ. Germline trimming cut 0 bases from V and 0 bases from J; bases unmatched to any gene: 10. The CDR3 consists of 19 residues. In nucleotides, the CDR3 is TGTGCCAGCAGCTTAGCCCGCGGGGGGACCCTTAGCTCCTACAATGAGCAGTTCTTC. It yields the protein CASSLARGGTLSSYNEQFF.

The chain couples TRBV12-3 or TRBV12-4 to TRBJ2-7; 7 bases match TRBD1. The V and J ends lost 5 bases and 2 bases, in that order; junction bases with no gene match: 9. The CDR3 is 15 amino acids. Here the CDR3 reads CASSPAGTATYEQYF. The DNA of the CDR3 is TGTGCCAGCAGTCCAGCCGGGACAGCAACCTACGAGCAGTACTTC.

This clonotype was seen a few times. The V gene is TRBV7-6, the J gene TRBJ2-1, with no clear D. The germline V and J ends were trimmed by 4 bases and 3 bases, with 13 bases remaining between them. The CDR3 runs to 15 residues. CDR1 is SGHVS, CDR2 FNYEAQ, per germline. The CDR3 DNA is TGTGCCAGCAGCTCGATCCCGGTGGGCTACAATGAGCAGTTCTTC. This codes for CASSSIPVGYNEQFF.

In regard to this clonotype: One end of the junction does not line up with germline, which may come from a read error. The rearrangement uses TRBV7-6 and TRBJ2-3; 8 positions agree with TRBD2. The CDR3 is made up of 16 amino acids. The V gene's germline CDR1 is SGHVS and CDR2 FNYEAQ. DNA for the CDR3: TGTGCTAGCAGCTCTGGACGGGGGGGTAGCACAGATACGCAGTATTTT. Its translation is CASSSGRGGSTDTQYF.

Here the CDR3 reads CASSYYGQKYEQYV. CDR3 sequence (DNA): TGTGCCAGCAGTTATTACGGACAGAAATACGAGCAGTACGTC. The chain is built from TRBV6-2 or TRBV6-3 and TRBJ2-7; the D gene is possibly TRBD1 (6 bases). Germline CDR1 and CDR2: MNHEY and SVGEGT. The V end lost 3 bases, the J end lost 4 bases, and 13 bases lay between the germline ends. The CDR3 runs 14 residues.

The chain employs TRBV6-8 and TRBJ2-7, with 7 nucleotides matching TRBD2. Germline CDR1 is MNHGY and CDR2 is SAAAGT. CDR3 length: 16 amino acids. V was pared by 0 bases and J by 3 bases, with 8 bases of the junction left unmatched. The CDR3 reads CASSYSRGGGRYEQYF. The CDR3 DNA reads as TGTGCCAGCAGTTACTCGCGCGGGGGAGGCCGCTACGAGCAGTACTTC.

The V call is TRBV12-3 or TRBV12-4, the J call TRBJ1-6, with 9 bases fitting TRBD1. The CDR3 has 17 residues. V shed 4 bases, J shed 2 bases, and the junction held 6 bases outside the gene matches. CDR3 nucleotides: TGTGCCAGCAGTTCTGGACAGGGGATGGCCTATAATTCACCCCTCCACTTT. The encoded protein is CASSSGQGMAYNSPLHF.